The 9 T cell receptor beta chains below all came from one sample that was sequenced in a study of response to subunit inactivated influenza vaccine. From the RT-PCR reads, TCRdb called clonotypes with MiXCR, one entry per CDR3 protein. The sample includes 500,000 to 600,000 distinct CDR3 sequences, 15% to 20% of them seen just once. The specimen comprised CD4+ T cells sorted from PBMCs, sampled roughly 24 months after vaccination. These receptor sequences come from a man aged 50-75 years who received an inactivated influenza vaccine.

This clonotype has just a few counts. This chain links TRBV7-8 with TRBJ2-3; D is unresolved. Trimming pared 3 bases from V and 2 bases from J, leaving 18 bases between. In germline, CDR1 is SGHVS, CDR2 FQNEAQ. This CDR3 has 17 amino acids. The CDR3 is CASSFSPVLIFTDTQYF. In DNA form, the CDR3 reads TGTGCCAGCAGCTTTAGCCCGGTTTTGATTTTCACAGATACGCAGTATTTT. Based on the CDR3 plus reference TRBV7-8 and TRBJ2-3, the full variable domain is GAGVSQSPRYKVAKRGQDVALRCDPISGHVSLFWYQQALGQGPEFLTYFQNEAQLDKSGLPSDRFFAERPEGSVSTLKIQRTQQEDSAVYLCASSFSPVLIFTDTQYFGPGTRLTVL.

The rearrangement uses TRBV5-8 and TRBJ2-5; tentatively, D is TRBD1 (5 bases). CDR3 length: 15 amino acids. Germline lookup yields CDR1 SGHTS and CDR2 YDEGEE. V was shortened by 0 bases and J by 5 bases, with 14 bases between the two germline ends. In DNA, the CDR3 is TGTGCCAGCAGCTTGGATTCGAAGGGGCGGGAGACCCAGTACTTC. It codes for CASSLDSKGRETQYF.

The sample holds a few counts of this clonotype. The J gene is TRBJ1-6, the V gene TRBV10-3; D unresolved. Germline CDR1 is ENHRY and CDR2 is SYGVKD. The CDR3 has 16 amino acids. The ends were cut back, 0 bases at V and 10 bases at J, with 16 bases in the middle. CDR3 loop: CAISESPPASASPLHF. CDR3 bases: TGTGCCATCAGTGAGTCCCCCCCCGCGTCGGCGTCACCCCTCCACTTT.

This clonotype was observed once. The CDR3 DNA follows: TGTGCCAGCAGACGTTTGGTAGAAGCTTTCTTT. It codes for CASRRLVEAFF. V and J are TRBV5-5 and TRBJ1-1, with D hard to call. The V gene lost 5 bases and the J gene lost 8 bases, with 10 bases spanning the gap. CDR1 is SGHKS and CDR2 is YYEKEE in the germline V gene (reference sequence). This CDR3 is 11 amino acids long. Full variable domain (rest looked up from reference TRBV5-5 and TRBJ1-1): DAGVTQSPTHLIKTRGQQVTLRCSPISGHKSVSWYQQVLGQGPQFIFQYYEKEERGRGNFPDRFSARQFPNYSSELNVNALLLGDSALYLCASRRLVEAFFGQGTRLTVV.

The genes are TRBV6-5 and TRBJ2-5; no clear D gene. Trimming removed 4 bases at V and 7 bases at J, with 13 bases between. Germline lookup yields CDR1 MNHEY and CDR2 SVGAGI. The CDR3 contains 13 residues. Here the CDR3 DNA reads TGTGCCAGCAGTTCGGACGTCTCGAGGACCCAGTACTTC. Protein sequence: CASSSDVSRTQYF.

This clonotype occurred a few times. The chain carries TRBV29-1 and TRBJ1-2; D not resolved. The length of the CDR3 is 13 residues. Trimming pared 7 bases from V and 4 bases from J, leaving 16 bases between. Germline V gene sequence: CDR1 SQVTM, CDR2 ANQGSEA. CDR3 loop: CSAESRSTYGYTF. The DNA for the CDR3 is TGCAGCGCCGAGTCACGGAGCACCTATGGCTACACCTTC.

V usage is TRBV24-1 and J usage is TRBJ2-1; D remains unclear. V was trimmed by 10 bases and J by 9 bases, leaving 12 bases between them. The CDR3 totals 11 residues. CDR1 KGHDR and CDR2 SFDVKD come from the germline V gene. CDR3 sequence (DNA): TGTGCCACTAGCCTAATTGGTGAGCAGTTCTTC. Protein sequence: CATSLIGEQFF.

This clonotype has just a few counts. The chain carries TRBV5-1 and TRBJ2-7, with D maybe TRBD1 (6 bases). In germline, CDR1 is SGHRS, CDR2 YFSETQ. The CDR3 sequence is 16 residues long. V lost 3 bases and J lost 1, with 17 bases in between. The CDR3 loop reads CASSSLKPTGSYEQYF. DNA of the CDR3: TGCGCCAGCAGCTCCTTAAAACCGACAGGTTCCTACGAGCAGTACTTC.

V gene TRBV20-1 combines with J gene TRBJ2-1, with D tentatively TRBD2 (6 bases). Germline assignment: CDR1 DFQATT and CDR2 SNEGSKA (reference sequence). CDR3 length: 14 residues. V was clipped by 4 bases and J by 12 bases, with 22 bases between them. CDR3 loop: CSAKFGGNNEWQFF. The CDR3 DNA follows: TGCAGTGCTAAATTTGGGGGGAACAATGAGTGGCAGTTCTTC.